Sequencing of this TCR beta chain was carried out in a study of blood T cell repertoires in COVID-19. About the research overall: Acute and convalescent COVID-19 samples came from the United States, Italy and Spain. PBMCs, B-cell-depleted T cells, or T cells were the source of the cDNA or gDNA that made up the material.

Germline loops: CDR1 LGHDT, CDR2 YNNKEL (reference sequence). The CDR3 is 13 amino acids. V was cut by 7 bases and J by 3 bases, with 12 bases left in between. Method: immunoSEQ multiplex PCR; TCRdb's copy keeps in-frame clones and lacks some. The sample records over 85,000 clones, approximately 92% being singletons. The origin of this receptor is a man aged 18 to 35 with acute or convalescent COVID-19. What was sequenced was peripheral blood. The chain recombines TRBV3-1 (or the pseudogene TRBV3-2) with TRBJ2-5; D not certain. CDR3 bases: TGTGCCAGCACTAGGAACGGTGAAGAGACCCAGTACTTC. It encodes CASTRNGEETQYF.